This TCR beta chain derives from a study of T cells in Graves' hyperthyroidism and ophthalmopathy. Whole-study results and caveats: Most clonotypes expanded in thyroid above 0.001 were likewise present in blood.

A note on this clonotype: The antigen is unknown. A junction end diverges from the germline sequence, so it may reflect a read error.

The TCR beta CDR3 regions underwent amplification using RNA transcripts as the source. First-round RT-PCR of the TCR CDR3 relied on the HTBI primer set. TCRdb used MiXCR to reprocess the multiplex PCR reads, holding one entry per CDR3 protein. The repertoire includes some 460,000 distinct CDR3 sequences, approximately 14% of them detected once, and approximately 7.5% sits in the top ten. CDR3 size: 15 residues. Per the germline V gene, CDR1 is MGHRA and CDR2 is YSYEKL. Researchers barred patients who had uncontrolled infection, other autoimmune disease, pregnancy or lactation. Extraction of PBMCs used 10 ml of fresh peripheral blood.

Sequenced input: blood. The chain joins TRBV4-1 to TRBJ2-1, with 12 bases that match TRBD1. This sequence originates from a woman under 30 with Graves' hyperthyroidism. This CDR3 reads CAGSQGWDRGHEQFF. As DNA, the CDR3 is TGCGCCGGCAGCCAAGGATGGGACAGGGGGCATGAGCAGTTCTTC.